Listed below are T cell receptor beta chains from one sample, sequenced in a study of CD8 T cells in ankylosing spondylitis. Each CDR3 protein is one row after TCRdb ran MiXCR on the 5' RACE reads. This table holds roughly 490,000 distinct CDR3 sequences, approximately 5% found once. What was sequenced was blood, either unsorted or a sorted T cell fraction (not recorded which). The receptors derive from a male donor with ankylosing spondylitis. Both conserved end residues are part of each CDR3. A D gene is named only where the DNA matches it firmly. The listing skips clone size in some rows; elsewhere it reads once, few, many or a size class.

j_gene: TRBJ2-3; d_gene: TRBD1; abundance: few; v_gene: TRBV28; CDR3nt: TGTGCCAGCAACCAACAGGGGGCTGATACGCAGTATTTT; CDR3aa: CASNQQGADTQYF
j_gene: TRBJ1-4; d_gene: .; abundance: few; v_gene: TRBV25-1; CDR3nt: TGTGCCAGCAGTGACCCAGGCTCAGCAACTAATGAAAAACTGTTTTTT; CDR3aa: CASSDPGSATNEKLFF
j_gene: TRBJ2-5; d_gene: .; abundance: many; v_gene: TRBV28; CDR3nt: TGTGCCAGCAGACCGGCTCGAGAGACCCAGTACTTC; CDR3aa: CASRPARETQYF
j_gene: TRBJ2-1; d_gene: .; abundance: few; v_gene: TRBV5-6; CDR3nt: TGTGCCAGCAGCTCCAAGGCGGCGAGCTCCTACAATGAGCAGTTCTTC; CDR3aa: CASSSKAASSYNEQFF
j_gene: TRBJ2-3; d_gene: TRBD2; abundance: many; v_gene: TRBV6-1; CDR3nt: TGTGCCAGCAGTGACCCTTGGGAGCGGGGGAGCACAGATACGCAGTATTTT; CDR3aa: CASSDPWERGSTDTQYF
j_gene: TRBJ1-5; d_gene: .; abundance: many; v_gene: TRBV10-3; CDR3nt: TGTGCCAGCACGGAGACCCTTGGGAACAATCAGCCCCAGCATTTT; CDR3aa: CASTETLGNNQPQHF
j_gene: TRBJ2-7; d_gene: TRBD2; abundance: many; v_gene: TRBV7-2; CDR3nt: TGTGCCAGCAGCTTAGATCCTAGCGGGTACTCCTACGAGCAGTACTTC; CDR3aa: CASSLDPSGYSYEQYF
j_gene: TRBJ2-3; d_gene: TRBD2; abundance: .; v_gene: TRBV2; CDR3nt: TGTGCCAGCATCGGGAGGGGAGATACGCAGTATTTT; CDR3aa: CASIGRGDTQYF
j_gene: TRBJ2-1; d_gene: .; abundance: .; v_gene: TRBV7-9; CDR3nt: TGTGCCAGCAGCTGGGCTACCTACAATGAGCAGTTCTTC; CDR3aa: CASSWATYNEQFF
j_gene: TRBJ1-3; d_gene: .; abundance: many; v_gene: TRBV12-3/TRBV12-4; CDR3nt: TGTGCCAGCAGTCCTGTCAGGGGCCATTCTGGAAACACCATATATTTT; CDR3aa: CASSPVRGHSGNTIYF
j_gene: TRBJ1-2; d_gene: .; abundance: .; v_gene: TRBV4-2; CDR3nt: TGTGCCAGCAGCCAAGGGGAAGACTATGGCTACACCTTC; CDR3aa: CASSQGEDYGYTF
j_gene: TRBJ2-5; d_gene: .; abundance: many; v_gene: TRBV15; CDR3nt: TGTGCCACCAGCAACATGACAGGTCGGGAGACCCAGTACTTC; CDR3aa: CATSNMTGRETQYF
j_gene: TRBJ2-7; d_gene: TRBD2; abundance: .; v_gene: TRBV6-2/TRBV6-3; CDR3nt: TGTGCCAGCAGTGAGGTGGGTAGCGGGAAACCCTACGAGCAGTACTTC; CDR3aa: CASSEVGSGKPYEQYF
j_gene: TRBJ1-1; d_gene: .; abundance: many; v_gene: TRBV7-2; CDR3nt: TGTGCCAGCAGCTTAGCGCGGGCAGACCGTTCGGCTTTCTTT; CDR3aa: CASSLARADRSAFF
j_gene: TRBJ2-1; d_gene: TRBD2; abundance: many; v_gene: TRBV6-5; CDR3nt: TGTGCCAGCAGTTATTCCCGGGAGGGTGAGCAGTTCTTC; CDR3aa: CASSYSREGEQFF
j_gene: TRBJ2-1; d_gene: .; abundance: few; v_gene: TRBV5-1; CDR3nt: TGCGCCAGCAGCCTTGACCCAAACAATGAGCAGTTCTTC; CDR3aa: CASSLDPNNEQFF
j_gene: TRBJ2-3; d_gene: TRBD2; abundance: many; v_gene: TRBV4-2; CDR3nt: TGTGCCAGCAGCCAAGAAATCACTAGCGGGGGGGCCGGAACAGATACGCAGTATTTT; CDR3aa: CASSQEITSGGAGTDTQYF
j_gene: TRBJ2-3; d_gene: .; abundance: many; v_gene: TRBV9; CDR3nt: TGTGCCAGCAGCCTCAACCCGAGGCCGGCAGATACGCAGTATTTT; CDR3aa: CASSLNPRPADTQYF
j_gene: TRBJ2-1; d_gene: TRBD2; abundance: .; v_gene: TRBV29-1; CDR3nt: TGCAGCGTTCCTACTAGCGGGAGTTTGGTTGAGCAGTTCTTC; CDR3aa: CSVPTSGSLVEQFF
j_gene: TRBJ2-1; d_gene: .; abundance: many; v_gene: TRBV5-1; CDR3nt: TGCGCCAGCAGCTCGGCCCCGTCCGCATCCTACAATGAGCAGTTCTTC; CDR3aa: CASSSAPSASYNEQFF
j_gene: TRBJ1-4; d_gene: TRBD1; abundance: many; v_gene: TRBV4-3; CDR3nt: TGCGCCAGCAGCCAAGTCGACAGGGTCCGCGAAAAACTGTTTTTT; CDR3aa: CASSQVDRVREKLFF
j_gene: TRBJ2-2; d_gene: .; abundance: few; v_gene: TRBV9; CDR3nt: TGTGCCAGCAGCGTAGTTGAGGGGTTAGTCACCGGGGAGCTGTTTTTT; CDR3aa: CASSVVEGLVTGELFF
j_gene: TRBJ2-5; d_gene: .; abundance: .; v_gene: TRBV18; CDR3nt: TGTGCCAGTGGGAACTCACCGTACGATAGAGAGACCCAGTACTTC; CDR3aa: CASGNSPYDRETQYF
j_gene: TRBJ2-3; d_gene: TRBD2; abundance: many; v_gene: TRBV7-6; CDR3nt: TGTGCCAGCACGCTAGCGGGGCTGACAGATACGCAGTATTTT; CDR3aa: CASTLAGLTDTQYF
j_gene: TRBJ2-3; d_gene: TRBD2; abundance: many; v_gene: TRBV20-1; CDR3nt: TGCAGTGCTGATACTAGCGGGACAGATACGCAGTATTTT; CDR3aa: CSADTSGTDTQYF
j_gene: TRBJ2-2; d_gene: TRBD2; abundance: many; v_gene: TRBV7-8; CDR3nt: TGTGCCAGCAGAGCTAGCGGGACCGGGGAGCTGTTTTTT; CDR3aa: CASRASGTGELFF
j_gene: TRBJ2-1; d_gene: TRBD2; abundance: many; v_gene: TRBV20-1; CDR3nt: TGCAGTGCTTCACTAGCGGGGGGTATACTCAATGAGCAGTTCTTC; CDR3aa: CSASLAGGILNEQFF
j_gene: TRBJ1-1; d_gene: TRBD1; abundance: many; v_gene: TRBV6-1; CDR3nt: TGTGCCAGCACGGCGACAGGGGGCAACACTGAAGCTTTCTTT; CDR3aa: CASTATGGNTEAFF
j_gene: TRBJ2-3; d_gene: .; abundance: many; v_gene: TRBV3-1; CDR3nt: TGTGCCAGCAGCCGGGTTAACACAGATACGCAGTATTTT; CDR3aa: CASSRVNTDTQYF
j_gene: TRBJ1-2; d_gene: .; abundance: few; v_gene: TRBV19; CDR3nt: TGTGCCAGTAGTATTAACCGGGATAACTATGGCTACACCTTC; CDR3aa: CASSINRDNYGYTF
j_gene: TRBJ2-3; d_gene: TRBD1; abundance: .; v_gene: TRBV5-5; CDR3nt: TGTGCCAGCGGCCCTGGGGGACAGTCCACAGATACGCAGTATTTT; CDR3aa: CASGPGGQSTDTQYF
j_gene: TRBJ2-1; d_gene: TRBD2; abundance: .; v_gene: TRBV7-8; CDR3nt: TGTGCCAGCAGCTTAGCGATCCGTACGGGAGGGCCCTTCGATGAGCAGTTCTTC; CDR3aa: CASSLAIRTGGPFDEQFF
j_gene: TRBJ2-7; d_gene: .; abundance: .; v_gene: TRBV20-1; CDR3nt: TGCAGTGCTAGAGATCAGGGCCACGAGCAGTACTTC; CDR3aa: CSARDQGHEQYF
j_gene: TRBJ2-3; d_gene: TRBD1; abundance: many; v_gene: TRBV11-2; CDR3nt: TGTGCCAGCAGCTTATGGGGACAGGGCGTTAGTAGCACAGATACGCAGTATTTT; CDR3aa: CASSLWGQGVSSTDTQYF
j_gene: TRBJ2-1; d_gene: .; abundance: .; v_gene: TRBV2; CDR3nt: TGTGCCAGCAGTAATACAGGGCGGGAGCAGTTCTTC; CDR3aa: CASSNTGREQFF
j_gene: TRBJ2-7; d_gene: .; abundance: many; v_gene: TRBV7-9; CDR3nt: TGTGCCAGCAGCTGGGGTACCTACGAGCAGTACTTC; CDR3aa: CASSWGTYEQYF
j_gene: TRBJ1-2; d_gene: .; abundance: many; v_gene: TRBV4-3; CDR3nt: TGCGCCAGCAGCCCCGCAGAAGGGATCCTGGGGGGCTACACCTTC; CDR3aa: CASSPAEGILGGYTF
j_gene: TRBJ2-1; d_gene: .; abundance: many; v_gene: TRBV5-1; CDR3nt: TGCGCCAGCAGCCACGGGAGTCGGAGCTCCTACAATGAGCAGTTCTTC; CDR3aa: CASSHGSRSSYNEQFF
j_gene: TRBJ2-7; d_gene: TRBD1; abundance: many; v_gene: TRBV27; CDR3nt: TGTGCCAGCAGTTTAGGGGACAGGTCTCAGCAGTACTTC; CDR3aa: CASSLGDRSQQYF
j_gene: TRBJ2-3; d_gene: TRBD1; abundance: few; v_gene: TRBV6-1; CDR3nt: TGTGCCAGCAGTCCACCGGGACAGCGACACACAGATACGCAGTATTTT; CDR3aa: CASSPPGQRHTDTQYF